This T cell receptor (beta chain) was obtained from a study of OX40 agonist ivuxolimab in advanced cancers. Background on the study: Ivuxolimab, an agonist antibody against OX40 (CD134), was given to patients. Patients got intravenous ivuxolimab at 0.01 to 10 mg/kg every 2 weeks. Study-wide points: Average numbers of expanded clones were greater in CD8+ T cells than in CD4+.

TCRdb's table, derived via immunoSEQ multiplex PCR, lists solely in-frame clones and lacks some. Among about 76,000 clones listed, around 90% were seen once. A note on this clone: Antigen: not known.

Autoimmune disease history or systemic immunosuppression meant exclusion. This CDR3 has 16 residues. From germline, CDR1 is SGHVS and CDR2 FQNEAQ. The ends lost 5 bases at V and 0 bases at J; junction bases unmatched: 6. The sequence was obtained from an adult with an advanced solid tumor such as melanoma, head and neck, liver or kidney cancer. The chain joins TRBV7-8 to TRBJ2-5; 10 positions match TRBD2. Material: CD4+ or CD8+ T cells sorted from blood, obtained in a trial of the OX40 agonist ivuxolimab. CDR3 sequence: CASSPWTSGNQETQYF. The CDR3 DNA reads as TGTGCCAGCAGCCCCTGGACTAGCGGCAACCAAGAGACCCAGTACTTC.